A selection of T cell receptor beta chains follows, all from one sample in a study of T cells in localized non-small cell lung cancer. Clones were sequenced by immunoSEQ multiplex PCR, and TCRdb holds only the in-frame ones, with some missing. Of over 3,000 clones listed, about 29% are singletons. Sequencing used lung tumor tissue, obtained before any cancer treatment. These receptors originate from a woman aged 35 to 70 with stage I squamous cell lung carcinoma. Each CDR3 is given with its conserved first and last residue. D genes are given only for firm matches. Part of the rows lack a size; the others show once, few, many or a class for expanded clones.

NA	TRBV30	TRBJ1-1	NA	CAWSVSDGREAFF	TGTGCCTGGAGTGTATCGGACGGGCGTGAAGCTTTCTTT
few	TRBV6-8	TRBJ2-2	NA	CASQGELARTGELFF	TGTGCCAGCCAGGGGGAGCTAGCGAGGACCGGGGAGCTGTTTTTT
few	TRBV6-8	TRBJ1-2	NA	CASSGQRRANYGYTF	TGTGCCAGCAGTGGACAGAGGAGAGCTAACTATGGCTACACCTTC
NA	TRBV19	TRBJ2-7	NA	CASNRGPLYEQYF	TGTGCCTCGAACCGGGGGCCCCTCTACGAGCAGTACTTC
few	TRBV15	TRBJ1-1	NA	CATSRTGRARDNTEAFF	TGTGCCACCAGCAGAACTGGCCGAGCTCGGGATAACACTGAAGCTTTCTTT
few	TRBV9	TRBJ2-3	TRBD2	CASRASGSRGTDTQYF	TGTGCCAGCAGGGCTAGCGGGAGTCGGGGCACAGATACGCAGTATTTT
NA	TRBV11-3	TRBJ2-1	NA	CASSLGAGYNEQFF	TGTGCCAGCAGCTTAGGGGCGGGTTACAATGAGCAGTTCTTC
few	TRBV6-8	TRBJ2-7	NA	CASSAASSYEQYF	TGTGCCAGCTCGGCGGCGAGCTCCTACGAGCAGTACTTC
few	TRBV6-8	TRBJ2-5	TRBD1	CASSYFGGQGAQETQYF	TGTGCCAGCAGTTACTTTGGTGGACAGGGGGCTCAAGAGACCCAGTACTTC
few	TRBV1	TRBJ2-1	NA	CTSSQGWLGVNEQFF	TGCACCAGCAGCCAAGGGTGGTTAGGTGTCAATGAGCAGTTCTTC
NA	TRBV29-1	TRBJ1-2	NA	CSVEAGMNYGYTF	TGCAGCGTTGAGGCAGGGATGAACTATGGCTACACCTTC
NA	TRBV19	TRBJ2-5	TRBD1	CASSIGQGNSETQYF	TGTGCCAGTAGTATAGGACAGGGCAATTCGGAGACCCAGTACTTC
NA	TRBV6-8	TRBJ1-2	NA	CASSLNTDGYTF	TGTGCCAGCAGTTTGAATACCGATGGCTACACCTTC
NA	TRBV12-2	TRBJ1-1	NA	CASLRGSGVMNTEAFF	TGTGCAAGTCTGAGAGGTTCGGGGGTTATGAACACTGAAGCTTTCTTT
NA	TRBV6-8	TRBJ2-7	TRBD2	CASRLTSGTYEQYF	TGTGCCAGCAGACTAACTAGCGGGACCTACGAGCAGTACTTC
few	TRBV11-3	TRBJ1-3	NA	CASSLVQLSGNTIYF	TGTGCCAGCAGCTTAGTACAGCTAAGTGGAAACACCATATATTTT
few	TRBV11-3	TRBJ1-2	NA	CASSLRIGPAKGYTF	TGTGCCAGCAGCTTACGAATTGGTCCGGCAAAGGGCTACACCTTC
NA	TRBV19	TRBJ1-1	NA	CASSIGQGYTEAFF	TGTGCCAGTAGTATCGGGCAGGGATACACTGAAGCTTTCTTT
few	TRBV7-2	TRBJ2-1	TRBD2	CASSSSGSPAYNEQFF	TGTGCCAGCAGCTCGAGCGGGAGTCCGGCCTACAATGAGCAGTTCTTC
NA	TRBV11-3	TRBJ2-7	TRBD2	CASSKGLAGVDEQYF	TGTGCCAGCAGCAAGGGACTAGCGGGAGTCGACGAGCAGTACTTC